This T cell receptor (beta chain) was observed in a study of blood T cell repertoires in COVID-19. At the level of the study: In each case, the material was cDNA or gDNA derived from T cells, B-cell-depleted T cells, or PBMCs.

Clones were sequenced by immunoSEQ multiplex PCR, and TCRdb holds only the in-frame ones, with some missing. The sample includes roughly 260,000 clones, roughly nine tenths of them seen just once. The CDR3 length is 15 residues. The V segment lost 7 bases and the J segment 3 bases; nucleotides outside the gene matches: 7. CDR1 MNHEY and CDR2 SMNVEV come from the germline V gene (reference sequence). Sequenced input: peripheral blood. The clonotype comes from a man aged 40-50 years who had recovered from COVID-19. The V gene is TRBV27, the J gene TRBJ2-2; 8 bases map to TRBD1. DNA of the CDR3: TGTGCCAGCACGGCCGGGACAGGTTACACCGGGGAGCTGTTTTTT. It specifies CASTAGTGYTGELFF.